One and the same sample provided the 19 T cell receptor beta chains below, sequenced in a study of a mutant IDH1 vaccine in newly diagnosed glioma (dated by TCRdb to the early 2020s). Libraries were constructed by the immunoSEQ multiplex PCR assay. Entries here come from immuneACCESS through TCRdb and include only in-frame sequences with V and J called. Some clones fail to appear in such tables; in the studies checked, an unresolved V gene covers under half of the shortfall, and the cause of the remainder is unknown. In this sample the table shows approximately 43,000 clones, roughly 79% of which occur a single time. The ten largest clones represent around 5.8% of the sample. These receptors are not linked to any known antigen. According to the study, the label for this sample's time point signals: week 23, last vaccination. Every vaccine dose consisted of 300 ug of a 20-mer mutant IDH1 peptide in Montanide, administered subcutaneously together with topical imiquimod.

The input for sequencing was PBMCs, taken from a glioma patient whose treatment included an IDH1 peptide vaccine. These receptors originate from a middle-aged woman with glioma. Some clones in this sample may be carry-over from other donors' samples.

V usage is TRBV7-3 and J usage is TRBJ2-3, with TRBD2 matching over 8 bases. The V segment lost 3 bases and the J segment 6 bases; nucleotides outside the gene matches: 5. From germline, CDR1 is SGHTA and CDR2 FQGTGA. The CDR3 length is 14 residues. CDR3 residues: CASSFGTSIDTQYF. Written as DNA, the CDR3 is TGTGCCAGCAGCTTCGGGACTAGTATTGATACGCAGTATTTT. The variable domain in full, completed from reference TRBV7-3 and TRBJ2-3, reads GAGVSQTPSNKVTEKGKYVELRCDPISGHTALYWYRQSLGQGPEFLIYFQGTGAADDSGLPNDRFFAVRPEGSVSTLKIQRTERGDSAVYLCASSFGTSIDTQYFGPGTRLTVL.

V gene TRBV18 combines with J gene TRBJ2-1; tentative D call: TRBD2 (5 bases). V shed 6 bases and J shed 0 bases, with 18 bases lying between them. The germline V gene encodes CDR1 KGHSH and CDR2 LQKENI. CDR3 size: 17 residues. CDR3 loop: CASSPRPAESSYNEQFF. In DNA form, the CDR3 reads TGTGCCAGCTCCCCGAGGCCAGCGGAAAGCTCCTACAATGAGCAGTTCTTC.

The rearrangement links TRBV27 to TRBJ1-5; D is unclear. The CDR3 runs 16 residues. Germline V gene lookup returns CDR1 MNHEY and CDR2 SMNVEV (reference sequence). Between the trimmed V and J ends, which lost 4 bases and 6 bases, there was a span of 19 bases. The CDR3 region is CASSSSLGSHAQPQHF. CDR3 nucleotide sequence: TGTGCCAGCAGTTCGTCTTTGGGGTCTCACGCTCAGCCCCAGCATTTT.

This chain uses TRBV27 with TRBJ1-5; D is ambiguous. The CDR3 consists of 15 residues. Deletions cut 0 bases from V and 0 bases from J, with 6 bases between. Germline loops: CDR1 MNHEY, CDR2 SMNVEV (reference sequence). CDR3 nucleotides: TGTGCCAGCAGTTTATCGAGTTATAGCAATCAGCCCCAGCATTTT. It is translated as CASSLSSYSNQPQHF.

This rearrangement joins TRBV7-2 to TRBJ2-5; TRBD2 matches 11 bases. V lost 5 bases, J lost 4 bases, and 9 bases stayed unmatched. The germline V gene encodes CDR1 SGHTA and CDR2 FQGNSA. This CDR3 is 16 amino acids long. The CDR3 DNA sequence: TGTGCCAGCAGCCCCGGTAGCGGGGGGGCTCGAGAGACCCAGTACTTC. It translates to CASSPGSGGARETQYF.

The chain combines TRBV28 with TRBJ1-1, with 7 bases lining up with TRBD1. Per the germline V gene, CDR1 is MDHEN and CDR2 is SYDVKM. CDR3 length: 18 amino acids. V dropped 5 bases and J dropped 5; count of bases not matched to a gene: 20. This CDR3 reads CASSQGSFGTEERTEAFF. The CDR3 DNA follows: TGTGCCAGCAGTCAGGGGTCTTTCGGGACAGAGGAAAGGACTGAAGCTTTCTTT.

The genes are TRBV6-4 and TRBJ1-5; tentative D call: TRBD1 (6 bases). This CDR3 is built from 12 residues. V shed 6 bases and J shed 7 bases, with 10 bases lying between them. Germline V gene lookup returns CDR1 MRHNA and CDR2 SNTAGT. This CDR3 reads CASSGTPQPQHF. The CDR3 region has the DNA TGTGCCAGCAGCGGGACACCACAGCCCCAGCATTTT.

The chain employs TRBV5-6 and TRBJ2-3, with 8 bases aligning to TRBD1. Trimming at V came to 4 bases and at J to 2 bases, leaving 6 bases not matched to a gene. This CDR3 has 15 residues. Germline lookup yields CDR1 SGHDT and CDR2 YYEEEE. Written as DNA, the CDR3 is TGTGCCAGCAGCCTGCCGGGACAGGTCACAGATACGCAGTATTTT. It encodes CASSLPGQVTDTQYF.

The gene calls are TRBV4-3 and TRBJ2-7; 7 nucleotides match TRBD1. CDR1 and CDR2 (germline): LGHNA, YSLEER. V lost 1 base, J lost 5 bases, and 5 bases stayed unmatched. This CDR3 has 14 amino acids. DNA for the CDR3: TGCGCCAGCAGCCAAGGGAGGACAGGTAACGAGCAGTACTTC. Protein sequence: CASSQGRTGNEQYF.

In its sample, this clone was seen a few times. The rearrangement uses TRBV7-6 and TRBJ1-5; D ambiguous. The V gene's germline CDR1 is SGHVS and CDR2 FNYEAQ. V lost 1 base, J lost 1 base, and 8 bases lay in between. This CDR3 is 15 amino acids long. CDR3 nucleotides: TGTGCCAGCAGCTTAGTAGGCGGGAGCAATCAGCCCCAGCATTTT. Amino acid sequence: CASSLVGGSNQPQHF.

This clone was seen a single time. The rearrangement uses TRBV5-8 and TRBJ1-6; TRBD1 matches 7 bases. After removal of 0 bases from V and 7 bases from J, the junction contained 4 bases not matched to a gene. The CDR3 sequence is 15 residues long. Germline values: CDR1 SGHTS, CDR2 YDEGEE. CDR3: CASSLEGQSNSPLHF. In DNA form, the CDR3 reads TGTGCCAGCAGCTTGGAGGGACAGAGCAATTCACCCCTCCACTTT. Supplemented by reference TRBV5-8 and TRBJ1-6, the full variable domain reads EAGVTQSPTHLIKTRGQQATLRCSPISGHTSVYWYQQALGLGLQFLLWYDEGEERNRGNFPPRFSGRQFPNYSSELNVNALELEDSALYLCASSLEGQSNSPLHFGNGTRLTVT.

This rearrangement joins TRBV6-5 to TRBJ1-3; D is uncertain. Per the germline V gene, CDR1 is MNHEY and CDR2 is SVGAGI. With 2 bases removed from V and 4 bases from J, the gap between germline ends came to 9 bases. The CDR3 covers 14 residues. For the CDR3, the DNA is TGTGCCAGCAGTTACCAGAGGTCGGGAAACACCATATATTTT. This gives the protein CASSYQRSGNTIYF.

This chain joins TRBV5-8 and TRBJ1-5, with a weak D call TRBD1 (5 bases). This CDR3 has 15 residues. Germline CDR1 is SGHTS and CDR2 is YDEGEE. V lost 5 bases, J lost 2 bases, and 14 bases lay in between. Here the CDR3 DNA reads TGTGCCAGCAGTCGGGACGGCGGGGGCAATCAGCCCCAGCATTTT. Residues: CASSRDGGGNQPQHF. The variable domain in full, with the rest retrieved from reference TRBV5-8 and TRBJ1-5, is EAGVTQSPTHLIKTRGQQATLRCSPISGHTSVYWYQQALGLGLQFLLWYDEGEERNRGNFPPRFSGRQFPNYSSELNVNALELEDSALYLCASSRDGGGNQPQHFGDGTRLSIL.

In its sample, this clone was seen a few times. J is TRBJ1-1 and V is TRBV19; 7 bases line up with TRBD1. This CDR3 region has 13 residues. The germline gives CDR1 LNHDA, CDR2 SQIVND (reference sequence). J lost 1 base, V lost 4 bases, and 0 bases had no gene match. CDR3 bases: TGTGCCAGTAGTACAGGGGGGAACACTGAAGCTTTCTTT. It translates to CASSTGGNTEAFF.

V and J are TRBV4-1 and TRBJ2-7; 9 bases agree with TRBD2. The CDR3 covers 16 residues. Germline CDR1 is MGHRA and CDR2 is YSYEKL. The V gene end was trimmed by 1 base and the J gene end by 3 bases; junction bases not matched to a gene: 7. CDR3 amino acids: CASSQVLSGGYYEQYF. CDR3 sequence (DNA): TGCGCCAGCAGCCAAGTCCTTAGCGGGGGCTACTACGAGCAGTACTTC.

The gene calls are TRBV7-2 and TRBJ2-2; 11 nucleotides match TRBD2. The CDR3 is made up of 17 amino acids. Looked up from germline, CDR1 is SGHTA and CDR2 is FQGNSA. V lost 5 bases, J lost 5 bases, and 10 bases stayed unmatched. The CDR3 loop reads CASSGNSGGARTGELFF. The CDR3 nucleotides are TGTGCCAGCAGCGGAAATAGCGGGGGGGCACGAACCGGGGAGCTGTTTTTT.

The J gene is TRBJ1-3, the V gene TRBV5-1; D unresolved. This CDR3 region has 14 residues. Trimming pared 0 bases from V and 4 bases from J, leaving 8 bases between. Germline V gene lookup returns CDR1 SGHRS and CDR2 YFSETQ. The CDR3 protein is CASSLVGGGNTIYF. CDR3 coding DNA: TGCGCCAGCAGCTTGGTAGGCGGAGGAAACACCATATATTTT.

The chain has TRBV20-1 and TRBJ2-7; D may be TRBD2 (6 bases). The V end was cut by 8 bases, the J end by 3 bases, with 11 bases between. Germline CDR1 DFQATT, CDR2 SNEGSKA (reference sequence). The CDR3 is 11 residues long. The CDR3 reads CSTTRGYEQYF. The CDR3 nucleotides read TGCAGTACTACGCGGGGCTACGAGCAGTACTTC.

J is TRBJ1-3 and V is TRBV6-5; D unclear. CDR3 length: 16 residues. Per the germline V gene, CDR1 is MNHEY and CDR2 is SVGAGI. The V end was cut by 0 bases, the J end by 2 bases, with 11 bases between. The CDR3 sequence: CASSYSQQIPGNTIYF. Here the CDR3 DNA reads TGTGCCAGCAGTTACTCCCAGCAGATCCCTGGAAACACCATATATTTT.